The 10 T cell receptor beta chains below come from one sample, sequenced in a study of blood T cells in healthy people across ages. With a J-beta primer mix and a sample-barcoded 5' primer, a second PCR ran about 6 to 11 cycles. A single record per CDR3 protein comes from TCRdb applying MiXCR to the 5' RACE reads. The sample yields 910,000 or so distinct CDR3 sequences, about 51% seen once. The sample was blood. All receptors come from a woman aged 55 to 70 in good health.

This sequence joins TRBV7-9 and TRBJ2-3, with D perhaps matching TRBD2 (6 bases). The CDR3 totals 16 residues. The germline gives CDR1 SEHNR, CDR2 FQNEAQ (reference sequence). V was trimmed by 5 bases and J by 3 bases, leaving 18 bases between them. The CDR3 DNA reads TGTGCCAGCAGCCTTCGTGGTAGCGGATTAACAGATACGCAGTATTTT. This translates into CASSLRGSGLTDTQYF. The variable domain in full, completed from reference TRBV7-9 and TRBJ2-3, reads DTGVSQNPRHKITKRGQNVTFRCDPISEHNRLYWYRQTLGQGPEFLTYFQNEAQLEKSRLLSDRFSAERPKGSFSTLEIQRTEQGDSAMYLCASSLRGSGLTDTQYFGPGTRLTVL.

This chain links TRBV7-6 with TRBJ2-7, with D possibly called TRBD1 or TRBD2 (5 bases each). Trimming took off 10 bases at V and 3 bases at J, with 16 bases between the two ends. Germline V gene sequence: CDR1 SGHVS, CDR2 FNYEAQ. The CDR3 loop spans 13 amino acids. CDR3 residues: CATSPGLNYEQYF. Here the CDR3 DNA reads TGTGCCACCAGTCCGGGGCTGAACTACGAGCAGTACTTC.

This clonotype was seen only a few times. J is TRBJ2-4 and V is TRBV4-1, with D tentatively TRBD1 or TRBD2 (5 bases each). Trimming took off 4 bases at V and 2 bases at J, with 12 bases between the two ends. The CDR3 has 15 amino acids. Germline CDR1 reads MGHRA; CDR2 reads YSYEKL. The CDR3 reads CASSPRGETKNIQYF. DNA of the CDR3: TGCGCCAGCAGCCCCAGAGGGGAAACCAAAAACATTCAGTACTTC.

This rearrangement joins TRBV14 to TRBJ2-7; D is perhaps TRBD1 or TRBD2 (6 bases each). This CDR3 region has 14 residues. V shed 6 bases and J shed 5 bases, with 17 bases lying between them. Looked up from germline, CDR1 is SGHDN and CDR2 is FVKESK. In DNA form, the CDR3 reads TGTGCCAGCAGTCCTAAGGGGGGATGGGACGAGCAGTACTTC. Translating it yields CASSPKGGWDEQYF.

The genes are TRBV28 and TRBJ2-7; D is ambiguous. The CDR3 is 15 residues long. The V and J ends lost 6 bases and 3 bases respectively, with 18 bases between them. Germline CDR1 and CDR2: MDHEN and SYDVKM. Here the CDR3 reads CASSPQHLALYEQYF. In DNA, the CDR3 is TGTGCCAGCAGCCCTCAACATTTAGCCCTCTACGAGCAGTACTTC. Looking up the rest from reference TRBV28 and TRBJ2-7 gives the full variable domain: DVKVTQSSRYLVKRTGEKVFLECVQDMDHENMFWYRQDPGLGLRLIYFSYDVKMKEKGDIPEGYSVSREKKERFSLILESASTNQTSMYLCASSPQHLALYEQYFGPGTRLTVT.

Ten or more counts support this clonotype. The rearrangement joins TRBV29-1 to TRBJ2-7; D may match TRBD1 or TRBD2 (5 bases each). Germline lookup yields CDR1 SQVTM and CDR2 ANQGSEA. Trimming took 6 bases from V and 2 from J, leaving 8 bases between them. The CDR3 length is 11 residues. The CDR3 is CSVQGAYEQYF. The CDR3 DNA follows: TGCAGCGTCCAGGGAGCCTACGAGCAGTACTTC.

In this sample, this clonotype turned up many times. The chain carries TRBV29-1 and TRBJ1-1; unclear D gene. CDR3 length: 11 amino acids. The germline CDR1 and CDR2 sequences are SQVTM and ANQGSEA. Trimming removed 6 bases at V and 8 bases at J, with 13 bases between. The CDR3 is CSVLYTREAFF. CDR3 coding DNA: TGCAGCGTCCTGTACACTAGAGAAGCTTTCTTT.

This clonotype was counted ten times or more. This chain connects TRBV28 to TRBJ2-7; D possibly uses TRBD1 or TRBD2 (5 bases each). CDR1 MDHEN and CDR2 SYDVKM come from the germline V gene. V shed 2 bases and J shed 4 bases, with 9 bases lying between them. CDR3 length: 13 amino acids. CDR3 protein: CASSLRGPYEQYF. The CDR3 nucleotides are TGTGCCAGCAGTTTAAGGGGACCTTACGAGCAGTACTTC.

V gene TRBV7-2 combines with J gene TRBJ1-2; the D is unclear. The V and J ends lost 0 bases and 8 bases respectively, with 13 bases between them. Per germline, CDR1 SGHTA and CDR2 FQGNSA. CDR3 length equals 14 residues. CDR3 coding DNA: TGTGCCAGCAGCTTAGCGACGGAGGCCCTCGGCTACACCTTC. This translates into CASSLATEALGYTF.

This clonotype has ten or more counts. The chain joins TRBV7-9 to TRBJ2-7; D is unclear. V shed 1 base and J shed 3 bases, with 4 bases lying between them. The CDR3 totals 12 residues. CDR1 SEHNR and CDR2 FQNEAQ come from the germline V gene (reference sequence). The CDR3 sequence: CASSLVDYEQYF. Written as DNA, the CDR3 is TGTGCCAGCAGCTTAGTGGACTACGAGCAGTACTTC. The full variable domain, rest sourced from reference TRBV7-9 and TRBJ2-7, is DTGVSQNPRHKITKRGQNVTFRCDPISEHNRLYWYRQTLGQGPEFLTYFQNEAQLEKSRLLSDRFSAERPKGSFSTLEIQRTEQGDSAMYLCASSLVDYEQYFGPGTRLTVT.